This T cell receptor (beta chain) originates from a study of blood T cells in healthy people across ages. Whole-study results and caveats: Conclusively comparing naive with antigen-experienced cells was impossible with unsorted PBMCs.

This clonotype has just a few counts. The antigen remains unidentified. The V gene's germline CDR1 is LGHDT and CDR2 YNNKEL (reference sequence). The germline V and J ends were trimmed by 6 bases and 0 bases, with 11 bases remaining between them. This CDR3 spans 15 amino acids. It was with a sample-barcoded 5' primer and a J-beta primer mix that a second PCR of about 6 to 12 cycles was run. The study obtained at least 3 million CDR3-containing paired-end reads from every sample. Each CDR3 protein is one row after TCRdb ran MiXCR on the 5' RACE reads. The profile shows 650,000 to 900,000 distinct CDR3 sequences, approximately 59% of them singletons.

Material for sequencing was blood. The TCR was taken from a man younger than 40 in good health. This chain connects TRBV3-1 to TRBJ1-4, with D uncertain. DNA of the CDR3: TGTGCCAGCAGTCCGGAGGGCGCAACTAATGAAAAACTGTTTTTT. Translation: CASSPEGATNEKLFF.